This T cell receptor (beta chain) stems from a study of radiotherapy plus CTLA-4 blockade in lung cancer. Using immunoSEQ multiplex PCR, the repertoire was profiled, and TCRdb retains in-frame clones only, with some absent. The sample records 50,000 to 65,000 clones, about 85% being singletons. The CDR3 consists of 14 residues. Trimming left V 3 bases short and J 6 bases short, with 11 bases between. In germline, CDR1 is LNHDA, CDR2 SQIVND (reference sequence). Of note for this clone: Its specificity is not known.

General study findings and limits: Radiotherapy plus ipilimumab was followed by expansion in blood of tumor-derived TCR clones.

The receptor was derived from a human donor with non-small cell lung cancer who had a complete response to radiotherapy plus ipilimumab. This chain uses TRBV19 with TRBJ2-2, with D possibly being TRBD2 (7 bases). Sequences were derived from peripheral blood, sampled from a patient treated with radiotherapy plus ipilimumab. CDR3 bases: TGTGCCAGTAGTATCGAGGGGGGGGCCGGGGAGCTGTTTTTT. Translation: CASSIEGGAGELFF. The whole variable domain, remainder taken from reference TRBV19 and TRBJ2-2, is DGGITQSPKYLFRKEGQNVTLSCEQNLNHDAMYWYRQDPGQGLRLIYYSQIVNDFQKGDIAEGYSVSREKKESFPLTVTSAQKNPTAFYLCASSIEGGAGELFFGEGSRLTVL.